The rows below give T cell receptor beta chains drawn from one sample of a study of T cell responses to AZD1222 COVID-19 vaccine. Profiling relied on immunoSEQ multiplex PCR, and the TCRdb table lists in-frame clones only, not all of them. Of around 77,000 clones detected, 80% to 90% appear once; the ten largest clones hold about 24%. The material was peripheral blood, obtained on day 0 of AZD1222 vaccination. These receptor sequences come from an adult in good health. The CDR3 runs from the conserved cysteine through the conserved F or W. Each record gives: D gene, V gene, J gene, clone size, CDR3 DNA, CDR3 protein. D genes are given only for firm matches. Rows may omit the clone size; those that give it use once, few, many or a size class.

d_call: -
v_call: TRBV4-3
j_call: TRBJ2-7
clone_size: once
cdr3_nt: TGCGCCAGCAGCCAAGATCCCGGGACGGACTACGAGCAGTACTTC
cdr3_aa: CASSQDPGTDYEQYF

d_call: -
v_call: TRBV27
j_call: TRBJ2-1
clone_size: -
cdr3_nt: TGTGCCAGCAGCCTAGGATCTGAGCAGTTCTTC
cdr3_aa: CASSLGSEQFF

d_call: TRBD1
v_call: TRBV30
j_call: TRBJ1-1
clone_size: once
cdr3_nt: TGTGCCTGGAGGGACGGACAGGGGAACACTGAAGCTTTCTTT
cdr3_aa: CAWRDGQGNTEAFF

d_call: -
v_call: TRBV2
j_call: TRBJ2-7
clone_size: -
cdr3_nt: TGTGCCAGCAGCTACCGACTCCTTAGCTCCTACGAGCAGTACTTC
cdr3_aa: CASSYRLLSSYEQYF

d_call: -
v_call: TRBV5-1
j_call: TRBJ2-3
clone_size: -
cdr3_nt: TGCGCCAGCACCCTGGAGCGGTCCACAGATACGCAGTATTTT
cdr3_aa: CASTLERSTDTQYF

d_call: -
v_call: TRBV7-3
j_call: TRBJ1-6
clone_size: once
cdr3_nt: TGTGCCAGCAGCTTAGAAGCGGTGCCTAATTCACCCCTCCACTTT
cdr3_aa: CASSLEAVPNSPLHF

d_call: -
v_call: TRBV19
j_call: TRBJ1-2
clone_size: once
cdr3_nt: TGTGCCAGTAGTCAGACGCCTAACTATGGCTACACCTTC
cdr3_aa: CASSQTPNYGYTF

d_call: -
v_call: TRBV7-8
j_call: TRBJ1-3
clone_size: -
cdr3_nt: TGTGCCAGCAGCTTAGAACAGAGTGGAAACACCATATATTTT
cdr3_aa: CASSLEQSGNTIYF

d_call: TRBD1
v_call: TRBV2
j_call: TRBJ2-3
clone_size: -
cdr3_nt: TGTGCCAGCAGCATCAACCCGGGACAGGGAAGAGAGAGCACAGATACGCAGTATTTT
cdr3_aa: CASSINPGQGRESTDTQYF

d_call: -
v_call: TRBV7-9
j_call: TRBJ1-2
clone_size: -
cdr3_nt: TGTGCCAGCACAGGATTACACTATGGCTACACCTTC
cdr3_aa: CASTGLHYGYTF

d_call: -
v_call: TRBV27
j_call: TRBJ1-1
clone_size: -
cdr3_nt: TGTGCCAGCAGTTTAAAAGCGAACACTGAAGCTTTCTTT
cdr3_aa: CASSLKANTEAFF

d_call: -
v_call: TRBV4-1
j_call: TRBJ1-3
clone_size: -
cdr3_nt: TGCGCCAGCAGCCAACCGGTGGGCTCTGGAAACACCATATATTTT
cdr3_aa: CASSQPVGSGNTIYF

d_call: -
v_call: TRBV27
j_call: TRBJ1-6
clone_size: once
cdr3_nt: TGTGCCAGCAGTTGGGAGGGGACACTGAATTCACCCCTCCACTTT
cdr3_aa: CASSWEGTLNSPLHF

d_call: -
v_call: TRBV5-4
j_call: TRBJ2-7
clone_size: -
cdr3_nt: TGTGCCAGCAGCTTGACCCCAGGGGGGTACGAGCAGTACTTC
cdr3_aa: CASSLTPGGYEQYF

d_call: TRBD1
v_call: TRBV5-1
j_call: TRBJ2-3
clone_size: -
cdr3_nt: TGCGCCAGCAGCCTAGGACAGGGTGGAGATACGCAGTATTTT
cdr3_aa: CASSLGQGGDTQYF

d_call: TRBD1
v_call: TRBV7-2
j_call: TRBJ2-3
clone_size: -
cdr3_nt: TGTGCCAGCAGCTTAGACAGGGGGGTCACAGATACGCAGTATTTT
cdr3_aa: CASSLDRGVTDTQYF

d_call: -
v_call: TRBV11-2
j_call: TRBJ2-3
clone_size: -
cdr3_nt: TGTGCCAGCAGCTCGACTGGTTTACGAGGGTATTTT
cdr3_aa: CASSSTGLRGYF

d_call: -
v_call: TRBV30
j_call: TRBJ2-1
clone_size: -
cdr3_nt: TGTGCCTGGAGTGTCGACAGAACGACACCGCCTAGGAATGAGCAGTTCTTC
cdr3_aa: CAWSVDRTTPPRNEQFF

d_call: TRBD1
v_call: TRBV6-2/TRBV6-3
j_call: TRBJ1-5
clone_size: once
cdr3_nt: TGTGCCAGCAACCCGACAGGGCAGGTTCAGCCCCAGCATTTT
cdr3_aa: CASNPTGQVQPQHF

d_call: TRBD2
v_call: TRBV2
j_call: TRBJ2-3
clone_size: medium-sized
cdr3_nt: TGTGCCAGCAGTGAAAACGGGGGGGAAGGCACAGATACGCAGTATTTT
cdr3_aa: CASSENGGEGTDTQYF

d_call: -
v_call: TRBV7-2
j_call: TRBJ1-5
clone_size: -
cdr3_nt: TGTGCCAGCAGCCAGCGGGACCGCAATCAGCCCCAGCATTTT
cdr3_aa: CASSQRDRNQPQHF

d_call: -
v_call: TRBV20-1
j_call: TRBJ1-2
clone_size: few
cdr3_nt: TGCAGTGCTCGCCGGGGGATGGGCTACACCTTC
cdr3_aa: CSARRGMGYTF

d_call: -
v_call: TRBV19
j_call: TRBJ2-2
clone_size: -
cdr3_nt: TGTGCCAGCAAGGCAGGGGAGCTGTTTTTT
cdr3_aa: CASKAGELFF

d_call: TRBD1
v_call: TRBV7-9
j_call: TRBJ2-7
clone_size: -
cdr3_nt: TGTGCCAGCAGCGCCGCGGACAGGGGAGAGCAGTACTTC
cdr3_aa: CASSAADRGEQYF

d_call: TRBD1
v_call: TRBV5-4
j_call: TRBJ1-2
clone_size: few
cdr3_nt: TGTGCCAGCAGCAAACAGGGGGCTCAGGGCTACACCTTC
cdr3_aa: CASSKQGAQGYTF

d_call: TRBD1
v_call: TRBV4-1
j_call: TRBJ1-2
clone_size: -
cdr3_nt: TGCGCCAGCAGCCAGGTCGGACAGGGGGGTGGCTACACCTTC
cdr3_aa: CASSQVGQGGGYTF

d_call: -
v_call: TRBV24-1
j_call: TRBJ1-5
clone_size: -
cdr3_nt: TGTGCCACCAGTGATTTAAGAGGGCCCCAGCATTTT
cdr3_aa: CATSDLRGPQHF

d_call: TRBD1
v_call: TRBV2
j_call: TRBJ1-5
clone_size: -
cdr3_nt: TGTGCCAGCAGTACACAGGGGGCCGGGCAGCCCCAGCATTTT
cdr3_aa: CASSTQGAGQPQHF

d_call: -
v_call: TRBV7-2
j_call: TRBJ2-7
clone_size: -
cdr3_nt: TGTGCCAGCAGCCCTCAGCAGGCAGGGCCCTACGAGCAGTACTTC
cdr3_aa: CASSPQQAGPYEQYF

d_call: -
v_call: TRBV30
j_call: TRBJ1-6
clone_size: -
cdr3_nt: TGTGCCTGGAGTGCCGGACCGAGGTGGGGGAAATCGGCCCTCCACTTT
cdr3_aa: CAWSAGPRWGKSALHF

d_call: TRBD1
v_call: TRBV6-1
j_call: TRBJ1-2
clone_size: -
cdr3_nt: TGTGCCAGCAGTGAAGGGGGACAGCAAGCTAACTATGGCTACACCTTC
cdr3_aa: CASSEGGQQANYGYTF

d_call: TRBD1
v_call: TRBV14
j_call: TRBJ2-7
clone_size: -
cdr3_nt: TGTGCCAGCAGCCAAGACCAACTACAGGGGTCCTACGAGCAGTACTTC
cdr3_aa: CASSQDQLQGSYEQYF

d_call: -
v_call: TRBV2
j_call: TRBJ2-5
clone_size: -
cdr3_nt: TGTGCCAGCAGTGGGAGAGGGGGAGAGACCCAGTACTTC
cdr3_aa: CASSGRGGETQYF

d_call: -
v_call: TRBV3-1/TRBV3-2
j_call: TRBJ1-2
clone_size: -
cdr3_nt: TGTGCCAGCAGCCAAGATCTAGGAGGCTATGGCTACACCTTC
cdr3_aa: CASSQDLGGYGYTF

d_call: -
v_call: TRBV7-9
j_call: TRBJ1-6
clone_size: -
cdr3_nt: TGTGCCAGCAGCTTAGGGCCGGCCACTCCTAATTCACCCCTCCACTTT
cdr3_aa: CASSLGPATPNSPLHF

d_call: -
v_call: TRBV7-8
j_call: TRBJ1-2
clone_size: few
cdr3_nt: TGTGCCAGCAGCTTAGGGGGCACAGGTGTCGGTGGCTACACCTTC
cdr3_aa: CASSLGGTGVGGYTF

d_call: -
v_call: TRBV7-8
j_call: TRBJ1-1
clone_size: -
cdr3_nt: TGTGCCAGCAGTATAAGTAGAACCGCCACTGAAGCTTTCTTT
cdr3_aa: CASSISRTATEAFF

d_call: -
v_call: TRBV28
j_call: TRBJ1-5
clone_size: -
cdr3_nt: TGTGCCAGCAATACTCAGCCCCAGCATTTT
cdr3_aa: CASNTQPQHF

d_call: TRBD1
v_call: TRBV12-3/TRBV12-4
j_call: TRBJ1-1
clone_size: -
cdr3_nt: TGTGCCAGCAGTCGGACAGGGGAAGCTTTCTTT
cdr3_aa: CASSRTGEAFF

d_call: TRBD1
v_call: TRBV5-1
j_call: TRBJ2-7
clone_size: -
cdr3_nt: TGCGCCAGCTTATCCGACAGGGGGATAATCGAGCAGTACTTC
cdr3_aa: CASLSDRGIIEQYF

d_call: -
v_call: TRBV19
j_call: TRBJ1-1
clone_size: -
cdr3_nt: TGTGCCAGGGGGACGTTCAAGGACACTGAAGCTTTCTTT
cdr3_aa: CARGTFKDTEAFF

d_call: -
v_call: TRBV28
j_call: TRBJ1-1
clone_size: -
cdr3_nt: TGTGCCAGCAGTTTAAACAGGGCCCACACTGAAGCTTTCTTT
cdr3_aa: CASSLNRAHTEAFF

d_call: -
v_call: TRBV28
j_call: TRBJ2-3
clone_size: -
cdr3_nt: TGTGCCAGCAGTTTGGGGTCAGGGGCCAACACAGATACGCAGTATTTT
cdr3_aa: CASSLGSGANTDTQYF

d_call: TRBD2
v_call: TRBV9
j_call: TRBJ2-7
clone_size: -
cdr3_nt: TGTGCCAGCAGCGCTCGACGGGGGGGAGGAGAGCAGTACTTC
cdr3_aa: CASSARRGGGEQYF

d_call: TRBD1
v_call: TRBV19
j_call: TRBJ1-4
clone_size: -
cdr3_nt: TGTGCCAGTAGTGCGTCCGAGACAGGGGATGAAAAACTGTTTTTT
cdr3_aa: CASSASETGDEKLFF

d_call: TRBD1
v_call: TRBV2
j_call: TRBJ1-5
clone_size: -
cdr3_nt: TGTGCCAGCAGGGCGACAGGGTACAATCAGCCCCAGCATTTT
cdr3_aa: CASRATGYNQPQHF

d_call: TRBD1
v_call: TRBV5-1
j_call: TRBJ1-6
clone_size: -
cdr3_nt: TGCGCCAGCAGCTTGGTTCCAGGGGGCGATTCACCCCTCCACTTT
cdr3_aa: CASSLVPGGDSPLHF

d_call: -
v_call: TRBV6-5
j_call: TRBJ1-1
clone_size: -
cdr3_nt: TGTGCCGTGTGGCAGAACACTGAAGCTTTCTTT
cdr3_aa: CAVWQNTEAFF

d_call: -
v_call: TRBV5-5
j_call: TRBJ2-7
clone_size: medium-sized
cdr3_nt: TGTGCCAGCAGCTTGGTAGGAGGGGTCGACGAGCAGTACTTC
cdr3_aa: CASSLVGGVDEQYF

d_call: -
v_call: TRBV3-1/TRBV3-2
j_call: TRBJ1-1
clone_size: -
cdr3_nt: TGTGCCAGTAAACAGGGCGCTGAAGCTTTCTTT
cdr3_aa: CASKQGAEAFF

d_call: TRBD2
v_call: TRBV27
j_call: TRBJ2-2
clone_size: -
cdr3_nt: TGTGCCAGCACCATTAGCGGGGGGGCGAGTGGCGGGGAGCTGTTTTTT
cdr3_aa: CASTISGGASGGELFF

d_call: -
v_call: TRBV10-3
j_call: TRBJ1-1
clone_size: -
cdr3_nt: TGTGCCATCAGTGGACTGAACACTGAAGCTTTCTTT
cdr3_aa: CAISGLNTEAFF

d_call: -
v_call: TRBV12-3/TRBV12-4
j_call: TRBJ1-1
clone_size: -
cdr3_nt: TGTGCCAGCAGTTTCGTGGGGCTTGTAGCTTTCTTT
cdr3_aa: CASSFVGLVAFF

d_call: TRBD1
v_call: TRBV5-1
j_call: TRBJ2-2
clone_size: -
cdr3_nt: TGCGCCAGCAGCTCAGACAGGGGGACCGGGGAGCTGTTTTTT
cdr3_aa: CASSSDRGTGELFF

d_call: -
v_call: TRBV29-1
j_call: TRBJ1-3
clone_size: -
cdr3_nt: TGCAGCGTTGGGGGCTCCGGAAACACCATATATTTT
cdr3_aa: CSVGGSGNTIYF

d_call: -
v_call: TRBV5-6
j_call: TRBJ2-2
clone_size: once
cdr3_nt: TGTGCCAGCAGCCCCGGTAAGGCAACCGGGGAGCTGTTTTTT
cdr3_aa: CASSPGKATGELFF